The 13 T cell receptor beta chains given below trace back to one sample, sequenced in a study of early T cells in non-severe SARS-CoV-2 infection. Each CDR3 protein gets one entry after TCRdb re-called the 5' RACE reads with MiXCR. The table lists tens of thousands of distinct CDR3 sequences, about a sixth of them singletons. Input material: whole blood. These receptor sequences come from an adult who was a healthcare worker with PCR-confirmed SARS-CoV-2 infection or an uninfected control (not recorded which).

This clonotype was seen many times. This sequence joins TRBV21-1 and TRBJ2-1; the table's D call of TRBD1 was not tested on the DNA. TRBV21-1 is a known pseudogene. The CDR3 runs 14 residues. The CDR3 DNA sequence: TGTGCCAGCAGCAGACGGACAGCTGACAATGAGCAGTTCTTC. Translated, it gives CASSRRTADNEQFF.

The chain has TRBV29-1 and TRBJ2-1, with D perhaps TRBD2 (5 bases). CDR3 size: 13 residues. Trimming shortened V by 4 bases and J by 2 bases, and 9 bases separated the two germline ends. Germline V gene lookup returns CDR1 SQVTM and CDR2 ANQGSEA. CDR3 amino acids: CSVGIAPYNEQFF. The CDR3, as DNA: TGCAGCGTTGGGATAGCGCCCTACAATGAGCAGTTCTTC.

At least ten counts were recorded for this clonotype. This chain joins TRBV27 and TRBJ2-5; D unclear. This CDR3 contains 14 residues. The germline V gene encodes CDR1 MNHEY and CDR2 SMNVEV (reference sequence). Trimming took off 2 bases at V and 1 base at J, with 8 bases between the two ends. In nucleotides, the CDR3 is TGTGCCAGCAGTTTAGGGCAGCTCCAAGAGACCCAGTACTTC. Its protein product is CASSLGQLQETQYF.

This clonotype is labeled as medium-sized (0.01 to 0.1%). This CDR3 is CASSPTPTSTDTQYF. The DNA of the CDR3 is TGTGCCAGCAGCCCGACTCCGACGAGCACAGATACGCAGTATTTT. V and J are TRBV3-1 and TRBJ2-3; D unresolved. Germline V lookup: CDR1 LGHDT, CDR2 YNNKEL (reference sequence). There are 15 residues in the CDR3. V was pared by 4 bases and J by 0 bases, with 11 bases between.

The CDR3 DNA reads as TGTGCCAGCAGTCTCGGGACTAGCGGGTCCGGCGATACGCAGTATTTT. Amino acid sequence: CASSLGTSGSGDTQYF. The chain recombines TRBV6-4 with TRBJ2-3; TRBD2 matches at 12 bases. The CDR3 runs to 16 residues. Unmatched junction bases numbered 9, after V lost 5 bases and J lost 6 bases. Germline V gene lookup returns CDR1 MRHNA and CDR2 SNTAGT.

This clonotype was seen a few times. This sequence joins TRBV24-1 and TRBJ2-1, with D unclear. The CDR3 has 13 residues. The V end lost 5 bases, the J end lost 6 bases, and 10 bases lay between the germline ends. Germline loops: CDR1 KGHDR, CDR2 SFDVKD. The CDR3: CATSGPVPNEQFF. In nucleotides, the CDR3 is TGTGCCACCAGTGGCCCAGTACCCAATGAGCAGTTCTTC.

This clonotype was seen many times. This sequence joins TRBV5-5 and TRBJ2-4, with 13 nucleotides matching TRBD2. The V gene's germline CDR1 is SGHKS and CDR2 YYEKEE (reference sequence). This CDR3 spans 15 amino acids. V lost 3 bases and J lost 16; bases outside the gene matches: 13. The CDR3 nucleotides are TGTGCCAGCAGCTCACCTGGACTAGCGGGAGTTGGTCCCTACTTC. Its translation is CASSSPGLAGVGPYF.

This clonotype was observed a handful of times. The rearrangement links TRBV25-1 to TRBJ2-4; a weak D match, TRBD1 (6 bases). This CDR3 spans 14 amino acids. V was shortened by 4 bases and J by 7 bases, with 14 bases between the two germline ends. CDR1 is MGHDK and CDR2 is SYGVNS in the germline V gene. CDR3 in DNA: TGTGCCAGCAGTGGCCCAGGGGTTTGGAACATTCAGTACTTC. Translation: CASSGPGVWNIQYF.

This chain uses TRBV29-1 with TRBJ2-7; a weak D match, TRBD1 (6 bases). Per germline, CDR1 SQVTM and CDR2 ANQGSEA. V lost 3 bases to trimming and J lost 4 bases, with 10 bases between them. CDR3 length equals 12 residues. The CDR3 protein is CSVEGQGYEQYF. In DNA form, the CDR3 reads TGCAGCGTTGAGGGACAAGGATACGAGCAGTACTTC.

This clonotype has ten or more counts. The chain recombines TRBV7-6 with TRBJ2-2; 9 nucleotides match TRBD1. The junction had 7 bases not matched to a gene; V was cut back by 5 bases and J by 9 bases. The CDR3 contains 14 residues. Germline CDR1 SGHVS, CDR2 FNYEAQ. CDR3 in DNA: TGTGCCAGCAGCATAGGACAGGGGAGCAGGGAGCTGTTTTTT. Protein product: CASSIGQGSRELFF.

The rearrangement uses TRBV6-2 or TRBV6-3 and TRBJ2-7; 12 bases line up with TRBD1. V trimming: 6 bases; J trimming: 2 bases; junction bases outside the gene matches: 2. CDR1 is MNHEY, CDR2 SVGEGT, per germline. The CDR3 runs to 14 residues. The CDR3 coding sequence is TGTGCCAGCAGGTGGGACAGGGGGCCCTACGAGCAGTACTTC. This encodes CASRWDRGPYEQYF.

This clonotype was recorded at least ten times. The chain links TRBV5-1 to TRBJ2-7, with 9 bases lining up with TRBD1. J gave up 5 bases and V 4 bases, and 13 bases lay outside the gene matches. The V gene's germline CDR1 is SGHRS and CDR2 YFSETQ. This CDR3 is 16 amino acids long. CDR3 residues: CASSPEVGQGRNEQYF. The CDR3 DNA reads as TGCGCCAGCAGCCCGGAGGTAGGACAGGGGCGTAACGAGCAGTACTTC.

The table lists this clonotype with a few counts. CDR3 residues: CSARDVGSPYEQYF. The CDR3 coding sequence is TGCAGTGCTAGAGATGTAGGATCTCCCTACGAGCAGTACTTC. The chain employs TRBV20-1 and TRBJ2-7, with no clear D. Germline V CDR1 and CDR2: DFQATT, SNEGSKA (reference sequence). V dropped 0 bases and J dropped 2 bases, with 11 bases sitting between them. The CDR3 sequence is 14 residues long.